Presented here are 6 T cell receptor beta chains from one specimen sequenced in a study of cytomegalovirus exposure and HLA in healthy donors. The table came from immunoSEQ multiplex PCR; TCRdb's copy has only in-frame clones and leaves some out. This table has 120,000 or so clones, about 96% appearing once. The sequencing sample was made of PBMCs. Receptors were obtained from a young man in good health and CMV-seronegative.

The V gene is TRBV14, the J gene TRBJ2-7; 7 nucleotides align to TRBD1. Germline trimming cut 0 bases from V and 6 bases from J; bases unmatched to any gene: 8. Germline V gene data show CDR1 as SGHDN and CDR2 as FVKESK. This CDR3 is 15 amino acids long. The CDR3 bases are TGTGCCAGCAGCCAAGAAGACAGGGATGTCCCCGAGCAGTACTTC. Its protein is CASSQEDRDVPEQYF.

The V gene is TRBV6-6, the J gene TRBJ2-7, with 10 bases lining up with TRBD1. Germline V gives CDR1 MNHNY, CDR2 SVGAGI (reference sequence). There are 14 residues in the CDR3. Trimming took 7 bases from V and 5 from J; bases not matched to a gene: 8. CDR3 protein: CASTPTGGIDEQYF. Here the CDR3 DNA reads TGTGCCAGCACGCCGACAGGGGGCATCGACGAGCAGTACTTC.

This CDR3 is CASSIVGVGTEAFF. DNA of the CDR3: TGTGCCAGTAGTATAGTCGGGGTGGGCACTGAAGCTTTCTTT. The rearrangement uses TRBV19 and TRBJ1-1; D remains unclear. The germline V gene encodes CDR1 LNHDA and CDR2 SQIVND (reference sequence). Trimming cost V 1 base and J 4 bases, with 10 bases left between them. This CDR3 has 14 amino acids.

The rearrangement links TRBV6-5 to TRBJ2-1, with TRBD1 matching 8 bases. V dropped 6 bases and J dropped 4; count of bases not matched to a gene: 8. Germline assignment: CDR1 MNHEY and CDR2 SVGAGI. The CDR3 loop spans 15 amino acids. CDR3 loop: CASSLQGALYNEQFF. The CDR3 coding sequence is TGTGCCAGCAGCCTCCAGGGGGCCCTTTACAATGAGCAGTTCTTC.

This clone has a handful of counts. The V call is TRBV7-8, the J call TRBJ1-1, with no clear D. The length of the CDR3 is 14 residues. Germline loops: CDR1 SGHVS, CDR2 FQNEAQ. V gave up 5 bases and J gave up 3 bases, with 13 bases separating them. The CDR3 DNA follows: TGTGCCAGCAGCCCCAATCAGCGTCACACTGAAGCTTTCTTT. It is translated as CASSPNQRHTEAFF.

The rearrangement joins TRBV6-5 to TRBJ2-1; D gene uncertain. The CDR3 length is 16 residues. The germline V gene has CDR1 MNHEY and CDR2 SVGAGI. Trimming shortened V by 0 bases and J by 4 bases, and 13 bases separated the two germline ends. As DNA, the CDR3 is TGTGCCAGCAGTTACTCGAGGTCGAGCGTGTACAATGAGCAGTTCTTC. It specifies CASSYSRSSVYNEQFF.